What follows describes a single TCR beta chain. Naive, memory, effector memory and TEMRA subsets, all unstimulated, were sequenced in a few donor pairs. This entry comes from a study of siplizumab effects on memory and regulatory T cells. Profiled with immunoSEQ multiplex PCR; TCRdb holds only in-frame clones, not every one. Of tens of thousands of clones listed, roughly 97% are singletons. The sequencing sample was made of naive CD4+ T cells sorted from blood. This sequence was found in a human donor in good health.

The CDR3: CASSVEGGKETQYF. The CDR3 nucleotides read TGTGCCAGCAGCGTAGAGGGAGGGAAAGAGACCCAGTACTTC. The chain uses TRBV9 and TRBJ2-5; the match to TRBD2 covers 7 bases. CDR3 length: 14 residues. V shed 0 bases and J 3 bases; nucleotides not matched to a gene: 2. Germline values: CDR1 SGDLS, CDR2 YYNGEE.